This T cell receptor (beta chain) was captured by sequencing in a study of blood T cell repertoires in COVID-19. On the study more broadly: T cells, B-cell-depleted T cells, or PBMCs provided the cDNA or gDNA that served as material.

Methods used by the authors: Amplification of reference gene primers was used by the study to estimate nucleated cell counts. The assay was immunoSEQ multiplex PCR, and TCRdb's table has in-frame clones only and misses some. The D gene and trimming were derived from the DNA, and the V and J assignments and clone size from that table. The sample has 200,000 to 300,000 clones; approximately 89% are singletons. CDR1 and CDR2 (germline): SGHNT, YYREEE (reference sequence). The CDR3 extends over 15 amino acids. V was trimmed by 3 bases and J by 2 bases, leaving 15 bases between them. This chain links TRBV5-4 with TRBJ2-7; the D gene is possibly TRBD2 (6 bases). The sequence derives from a man between 40 and 49 years old who had recovered from COVID-19. Sequenced input: peripheral blood. The CDR3 nucleotides are TGTGCCAGCAGCTATCGACCGGGACTGGCCTACGAGCAGTACTTC. Amino acid sequence: CASSYRPGLAYEQYF.